This T cell receptor (beta chain) was observed in a study of cytomegalovirus exposure and HLA in healthy donors. V was pared by 0 bases and J by 6 bases, with 8 bases of the junction left unmatched. The CDR3 covers 15 residues. The germline V gene encodes CDR1 LNHNV and CDR2 YYDKDF (reference sequence). Libraries were prepared by immunoSEQ multiplex PCR; TCRdb keeps only in-frame clonotypes and omits some of them. The table includes roughly 82,000 clones, just under 95% detected once. Sequenced input: PBMCs. J is TRBJ2-7 and V is TRBV15; 7 nucleotides line up with TRBD1. The sequence was obtained from a man aged 18 to 29 in good health and CMV-seronegative. The CDR3 DNA follows: TGTGCCACCAGCAGAGATCTCGAAGGGGGCGGCGAGCAGTACTTC. Amino acids: CATSRDLEGGGEQYF.